A selection of T cell receptor beta chains follows, all from one sample in a study of T cell responses to AZD1222 COVID-19 vaccine. Clones were read by immunoSEQ multiplex PCR, and TCRdb kept only the in-frame ones, dropping some. The sample includes approximately 190,000 clones, roughly 92% of them seen just once. This specimen consisted of peripheral blood, obtained on day 0 of AZD1222 vaccination. The origin of the receptors is an adult in good health. The CDR3 runs from the conserved cysteine through the conserved F or W. D genes are given only for firm matches. Size tells how often a clone was seen (once, few, many) or the class of an expanded clone, and some rows leave it out.

clone_size: NA; j_call: TRBJ2-7; d_call: NA; v_call: TRBV13; cdr3_nt: TGTGCCAGCAGCTTACACGCCTACGAGCAGTACTTC; cdr3_aa: CASSLHAYEQYF
clone_size: NA; j_call: TRBJ1-1; d_call: NA; v_call: TRBV7-2; cdr3_nt: TGTGCCAGCAGCTTAATGGGGGCTGGTACTGAAGCTTTCTTT; cdr3_aa: CASSLMGAGTEAFF
clone_size: NA; j_call: TRBJ2-7; d_call: NA; v_call: TRBV19; cdr3_nt: TGTGCCAGTAGTATGAGGGGGGGCTCCTACGAGCAGTACTTC; cdr3_aa: CASSMRGGSYEQYF
clone_size: once; j_call: TRBJ2-5; d_call: NA; v_call: TRBV21-1; cdr3_nt: TGTGCCAGCAGCTCCGGGACAGGGGATCAAGAGACCCAGTACTTC; cdr3_aa: CASSSGTGDQETQYF
clone_size: NA; j_call: TRBJ1-2; d_call: NA; v_call: TRBV4-3; cdr3_nt: TGCGCCAGCAGCCAAGATTTTGCCGAAGCCCTTGGCTACACCTTC; cdr3_aa: CASSQDFAEALGYTF
clone_size: NA; j_call: TRBJ1-2; d_call: NA; v_call: TRBV5-1; cdr3_nt: TGCGCCAGCAGCTTGTACAGCACGGGCTATGGCTACACCTTC; cdr3_aa: CASSLYSTGYGYTF
clone_size: NA; j_call: TRBJ1-6; d_call: TRBD1; v_call: TRBV19; cdr3_nt: TGTGCCAGTAAGGAGGGACAGGGGAAGAGCTCCTATAATTCACCCCTCCACTTT; cdr3_aa: CASKEGQGKSSYNSPLHF
clone_size: NA; j_call: TRBJ2-7; d_call: NA; v_call: TRBV25-1; cdr3_nt: TGTGCCAGCAGTGAATTAGTAGGAGTATTGAGCTCCTACGAGCAGTACTTC; cdr3_aa: CASSELVGVLSSYEQYF
clone_size: NA; j_call: TRBJ1-1; d_call: NA; v_call: TRBV14; cdr3_nt: TGTGCCAGCAGCATACCCGGGACCGGGAACACTGAAGCTTTCTTT; cdr3_aa: CASSIPGTGNTEAFF
clone_size: NA; j_call: TRBJ1-1; d_call: NA; v_call: TRBV12-3/TRBV12-4; cdr3_nt: TGTGCCAGCAGTTTTGACAGATTCACTGAAGCTTTCTTT; cdr3_aa: CASSFDRFTEAFF
clone_size: NA; j_call: TRBJ2-7; d_call: NA; v_call: TRBV4-2; cdr3_nt: TGTGCCAGCAGCCAATTTCAGGGTATATACGAGCAGTACTTC; cdr3_aa: CASSQFQGIYEQYF
clone_size: NA; j_call: TRBJ2-3; d_call: NA; v_call: TRBV5-4; cdr3_nt: TGTGCCAGCAGCTTGGGTCGATCCACAGATACGCAGTATTTT; cdr3_aa: CASSLGRSTDTQYF
clone_size: NA; j_call: TRBJ1-2; d_call: TRBD1; v_call: TRBV2; cdr3_nt: TGTGCCAGCAGCAGAGGGACAGGGAGCTCTGGCTACACCTTC; cdr3_aa: CASSRGTGSSGYTF
clone_size: NA; j_call: TRBJ1-4; d_call: NA; v_call: TRBV7-8; cdr3_nt: TGTGCCAGCAGCTTAGGGACGGTTGAAAAACTGTTTTTT; cdr3_aa: CASSLGTVEKLFF
clone_size: NA; j_call: TRBJ1-6; d_call: NA; v_call: TRBV30; cdr3_nt: TGTGCCTGGAGTGTTGGGACACCGTATAATTCACCCCTCCACTTT; cdr3_aa: CAWSVGTPYNSPLHF
clone_size: once; j_call: TRBJ1-1; d_call: NA; v_call: TRBV28; cdr3_nt: TGTGCCAGCAGTCCATCCGCGGGCCCTTACACTGAAGCTTTCTTT; cdr3_aa: CASSPSAGPYTEAFF
clone_size: NA; j_call: TRBJ1-5; d_call: NA; v_call: TRBV28; cdr3_nt: TGTGCCAGCAGTGGGACGGATAGCAATCAGCCCCAGCATTTT; cdr3_aa: CASSGTDSNQPQHF
clone_size: once; j_call: TRBJ1-6; d_call: TRBD1; v_call: TRBV27; cdr3_nt: TGTGCCAGCAGTTTTGGGGGACAGGGGACTTCACCCCTCCACTTT; cdr3_aa: CASSFGGQGTSPLHF
clone_size: NA; j_call: TRBJ1-1; d_call: TRBD1; v_call: TRBV7-8; cdr3_nt: TGTGCCAGCAGCCCCCCGGGACAGGGAACTGAAGCTTTCTTT; cdr3_aa: CASSPPGQGTEAFF
clone_size: few; j_call: TRBJ1-4; d_call: TRBD1; v_call: TRBV7-9; cdr3_nt: TGTGCCAGCAGCAAAATTGGGGATCAAGCAGGGGGCCTGGAAAAACTGTTTTTT; cdr3_aa: CASSKIGDQAGGLEKLFF
clone_size: NA; j_call: TRBJ2-7; d_call: NA; v_call: TRBV4-1; cdr3_nt: TGCGCCAGCAGCGAAGGGGACACTACCTACGAGCAGTACTTC; cdr3_aa: CASSEGDTTYEQYF
clone_size: NA; j_call: TRBJ1-1; d_call: TRBD1; v_call: TRBV5-1; cdr3_nt: TGCGCCAGCAGCGCCCGACAGGGGTTGAACACTGAAGCTTTCTTT; cdr3_aa: CASSARQGLNTEAFF
clone_size: NA; j_call: TRBJ2-1; d_call: NA; v_call: TRBV20-1; cdr3_nt: TGCAGTGCTAGTCGTGCAGGAGGTGAGCAGTTCTTC; cdr3_aa: CSASRAGGEQFF
clone_size: NA; j_call: TRBJ2-7; d_call: NA; v_call: TRBV10-1; cdr3_nt: TGCGCCAGCAGTGACCGGAGGGCCCAGTACTGCGAGCAGTACTTC; cdr3_aa: CASSDRRAQYCEQYF
clone_size: NA; j_call: TRBJ2-1; d_call: TRBD2; v_call: TRBV5-8; cdr3_nt: TGTGCCAGCCCGGCTAGCGGGGGCTACAATGAGCAGTTCTTC; cdr3_aa: CASPASGGYNEQFF
clone_size: NA; j_call: TRBJ1-6; d_call: TRBD1; v_call: TRBV5-8; cdr3_nt: TGTGCCAGCAGCACATACCGGGACAGGGGGCTGGATTCACCCCTCCACTTT; cdr3_aa: CASSTYRDRGLDSPLHF
clone_size: NA; j_call: TRBJ1-2; d_call: NA; v_call: TRBV18; cdr3_nt: TGTGCCAGCTCACCAAGAGAGGGGCTTAGTGGCTACACCTTC; cdr3_aa: CASSPREGLSGYTF
clone_size: NA; j_call: TRBJ2-1; d_call: NA; v_call: TRBV29-1; cdr3_nt: TGCAGCGTTGTAAGGGTCCCCAATGAGCAGTTCTTC; cdr3_aa: CSVVRVPNEQFF
clone_size: NA; j_call: TRBJ1-1; d_call: NA; v_call: TRBV6-5; cdr3_nt: TGTGCCAGCAGCTACGGGGGGGAGGTTGAGAGTGAAGCTTTCTTT; cdr3_aa: CASSYGGEVESEAFF
clone_size: NA; j_call: TRBJ1-3; d_call: TRBD1; v_call: TRBV6-5; cdr3_nt: TGTGCCAGCAGCCTTACAGGGGCGGACACCATATATTTT; cdr3_aa: CASSLTGADTIYF
clone_size: NA; j_call: TRBJ2-7; d_call: TRBD2; v_call: TRBV14; cdr3_nt: TGTGCCAGCAGCCAAGACCTAGCGGGGGAGCAGTACTTC; cdr3_aa: CASSQDLAGEQYF
clone_size: NA; j_call: TRBJ2-1; d_call: TRBD2; v_call: TRBV5-1; cdr3_nt: TGCGCCAGCAGCTTGCCTCCAGCGGGGGGGAGCTCCTACAATGAGCAGTTCTTC; cdr3_aa: CASSLPPAGGSSYNEQFF
clone_size: NA; j_call: TRBJ2-1; d_call: TRBD2; v_call: TRBV9; cdr3_nt: TGTGCCAGCAGCGTAGACCCTAGCGGGGCCTACAATGAGCAGTTCTTC; cdr3_aa: CASSVDPSGAYNEQFF
clone_size: NA; j_call: TRBJ2-3; d_call: NA; v_call: TRBV28; cdr3_nt: TGTGCCAGCAGTCCCTCGCTGGGCGGTAGGGATACGCAGTATTTT; cdr3_aa: CASSPSLGGRDTQYF
clone_size: NA; j_call: TRBJ1-1; d_call: NA; v_call: TRBV12-5; cdr3_nt: TGTGCTAGTGGTTTGGAAGTAGGAAGTTTTGAAGCTTTCTTT; cdr3_aa: CASGLEVGSFEAFF
clone_size: NA; j_call: TRBJ1-3; d_call: NA; v_call: TRBV7-9; cdr3_nt: TGTGCCAGCAGAGTACAGGTTAACGGAAACACCATATATTTT; cdr3_aa: CASRVQVNGNTIYF
clone_size: NA; j_call: TRBJ1-2; d_call: TRBD1; v_call: TRBV3-1/TRBV3-2; cdr3_nt: TGTGCCAGCAGCCAAGATCAGACAGGGTACTATGGCTACACCTTC; cdr3_aa: CASSQDQTGYYGYTF
clone_size: NA; j_call: TRBJ1-3; d_call: NA; v_call: TRBV10-2; cdr3_nt: TGCGCCAGCAGTGAGAATGGGGGCTCTGGAAACACCATATATTTT; cdr3_aa: CASSENGGSGNTIYF
clone_size: NA; j_call: TRBJ1-2; d_call: NA; v_call: TRBV27; cdr3_nt: TGTGCCAGCAGCACCGACAATAACTATGGCTACACCTTC; cdr3_aa: CASSTDNNYGYTF
clone_size: NA; j_call: TRBJ2-3; d_call: TRBD2; v_call: TRBV25-1; cdr3_nt: TGTGCCAGCAGACCCGCAGCGGGAACTCTAGATACGCAGTATTTT; cdr3_aa: CASRPAAGTLDTQYF
clone_size: NA; j_call: TRBJ2-7; d_call: TRBD2; v_call: TRBV4-1; cdr3_nt: TGCGCCAGCAGCCAAGATTGGCTAGCGGTCTCCTACGAGCAGTACTTC; cdr3_aa: CASSQDWLAVSYEQYF
clone_size: NA; j_call: TRBJ2-7; d_call: TRBD1; v_call: TRBV6-5; cdr3_nt: TGTGCCAGCAGTTACTCGGACAGGGGTTACGAGCAGTACTTC; cdr3_aa: CASSYSDRGYEQYF
clone_size: NA; j_call: TRBJ1-2; d_call: NA; v_call: TRBV6-1; cdr3_nt: TGTGCCAGCAGTGACCGGGGCTATGGCTACACCTTC; cdr3_aa: CASSDRGYGYTF
clone_size: once; j_call: TRBJ1-5; d_call: TRBD1; v_call: TRBV2; cdr3_nt: TGTGCCAGCACCCGGGACAGGGGCAATCAGCCCCAGCATTTT; cdr3_aa: CASTRDRGNQPQHF
clone_size: NA; j_call: TRBJ1-2; d_call: TRBD1; v_call: TRBV18; cdr3_nt: TGTGCCAGCTCACCAGGTGGACAGGGGGGTGGCTACACCTTC; cdr3_aa: CASSPGGQGGGYTF
clone_size: NA; j_call: TRBJ1-1; d_call: NA; v_call: TRBV5-5; cdr3_nt: TGTGCCAGCAGCTTTGGAACGACGGGGAGTTTCTTT; cdr3_aa: CASSFGTTGSFF
clone_size: NA; j_call: TRBJ1-2; d_call: TRBD1; v_call: TRBV27; cdr3_nt: TGTGCCAGCAGTGACAGGGGTAAGGGCTATGGCTACACCTTC; cdr3_aa: CASSDRGKGYGYTF
clone_size: NA; j_call: TRBJ2-2; d_call: NA; v_call: TRBV6-6; cdr3_nt: TGTGCCAGCAGTTACGTGGGGGCCGGGGAGCTGTTTTTT; cdr3_aa: CASSYVGAGELFF
clone_size: few; j_call: TRBJ1-3; d_call: NA; v_call: TRBV7-9; cdr3_nt: TGTGCCAGCAGCCAGAGTCCCGGCGGCGGAAACACCATATATTTT; cdr3_aa: CASSQSPGGGNTIYF
clone_size: NA; j_call: TRBJ2-2; d_call: NA; v_call: TRBV3-1/TRBV3-2; cdr3_nt: TGTGCCAGCAGCCAGTTTGGGAGCACCGGGGAGCTGTTTTTT; cdr3_aa: CASSQFGSTGELFF
clone_size: NA; j_call: TRBJ1-5; d_call: NA; v_call: TRBV18; cdr3_nt: TGTGCCAGCTCACCAGAGGTGGGTAATCAGCCCCAGCATTTT; cdr3_aa: CASSPEVGNQPQHF
clone_size: once; j_call: TRBJ2-5; d_call: TRBD2; v_call: TRBV9; cdr3_nt: TGTGCCAGCAGCGTAGGATCGTCTAGCGGGGGGAGAGAGACCCAGTACTTC; cdr3_aa: CASSVGSSSGGRETQYF
clone_size: NA; j_call: TRBJ2-2; d_call: NA; v_call: TRBV6-5; cdr3_nt: TGTGCCAGCAGTTTCGCAGAGAACACCGGGGAGCTGTTTTTT; cdr3_aa: CASSFAENTGELFF